One and the same sample provided the 23 T cell receptor beta chains below, sequenced in a study of cytomegalovirus exposure and HLA in healthy donors. Primers included in the PCR were 60 Vbeta and 13 Jbeta primers. The method was immunoSEQ multiplex PCR; TCRdb's version includes in-frame clones alone and lacks a portion of them. The specimen's table records roughly 50,000 clones. The source material was PBMCs. The source of these receptors is an older woman in good health and CMV-seropositive.

V and J are TRBV5-1 and TRBJ2-2; D is possibly TRBD1 (6 bases). CDR1 is SGHRS, CDR2 YFSETQ, per germline. Trimming took off 5 bases at V and 5 bases at J, with 13 bases between the two ends. The CDR3 contains 14 residues. This CDR3 reads CASSTGQTTGELFF. As DNA, the CDR3 is TGCGCCAGCAGTACCGGACAGACAACCGGGGAGCTGTTTTTT.

This chain uses TRBV6-1 with TRBJ1-5; tentatively, D is TRBD1 (5 bases). The CDR3 loop spans 15 amino acids. The V and J ends lost 7 bases and 0 bases respectively, with 13 bases between them. CDR1 is MNHNS, CDR2 SASEGT, per germline. The CDR3 nucleotides are TGTGCCAGCAAATACGACAGTAATAGCAATCAGCCCCAGCATTTT. Its protein is CASKYDSNSNQPQHF.

J is TRBJ1-5 and V is TRBV19; tentative D call: TRBD1 (5 bases). V was shortened by 4 bases and J by 0 bases, with 13 bases between the two germline ends. There are 16 residues in the CDR3. Per the germline V gene, CDR1 is LNHDA and CDR2 is SQIVND (reference sequence). CDR3 loop: CASSKLQANSNQPQHF. CDR3 DNA sequence: TGTGCCAGTAGTAAACTACAGGCGAATAGCAATCAGCCCCAGCATTTT.

The chain employs TRBV4-1 and TRBJ2-7; possible D gene TRBD2, 6 bases. This CDR3 comprises 15 residues. The germline gives CDR1 MGHRA, CDR2 YSYEKL. Deletions cut 2 bases from V and 0 bases from J, with 11 bases between. The CDR3, as DNA: TGCGCCAGCAGCCAAATCGGGACTTCCTCCTACGAGCAGTACTTC. It codes for CASSQIGTSSYEQYF.

J is TRBJ1-5 and V is TRBV28; 9 bases match TRBD1. The V gene end was trimmed by 8 bases and the J gene end by 7 bases; junction bases not matched to a gene: 12. CDR3 length: 15 residues. Per germline, CDR1 MDHEN and CDR2 SYDVKM. The CDR3 spells CASSPPGQGVQPQHF. Written as DNA, the CDR3 is TGTGCCAGCTCCCCTCCGGGACAGGGTGTACAGCCCCAGCATTTT.

The genes are TRBV2 and TRBJ1-6; TRBD1 matches at 7 bases. Germline V gene sequence: CDR1 SNHLY, CDR2 FYNNEI. The CDR3 runs to 14 residues. V shed 6 bases and J 7 bases; nucleotides not matched to a gene: 6. The CDR3 bases are TGTGCCAGCAGAAGACAGGGACCCAATTCACCCCTCCACTTT. Its protein is CASRRQGPNSPLHF.

V and J are TRBV5-1 and TRBJ1-3; D is possibly TRBD1 (5 bases). V was pared by 0 bases and J by 4 bases, with 11 bases between. Germline CDR1 reads SGHRS; CDR2 reads YFSETQ. The CDR3 has 15 amino acids. Here the CDR3 DNA reads TGCGCCAGCAGCTTGGGATCAGGGCAAGGAAACACCATATATTTT. Translation: CASSLGSGQGNTIYF.

The chain links TRBV9 to TRBJ1-2; D might be TRBD1 (5 bases). Germline loops: CDR1 SGDLS, CDR2 YYNGEE. Trimming removed 4 bases at V and 1 base at J, with 14 bases between. The CDR3 has 15 amino acids. The CDR3 region is CASSPGHKHNYGYTF. CDR3 in DNA: TGTGCCAGCAGCCCTGGACATAAGCATAACTATGGCTACACCTTC.

The genes are TRBV29-1 and TRBJ1-1; D gene uncertain. Germline CDR1 and CDR2: SQVTM and ANQGSEA. CDR3 length: 14 residues. The CDR3 DNA reads as TGCGCCACCGACATGGGTCGGCCGAACACTGAAGCTTTCTTT. It codes for CATDMGRPNTEAFF.

This chain connects TRBV7-2 to TRBJ2-7; the D gene is possibly TRBD2 (6 bases). V lost 2 bases, J lost 6 bases, and 17 bases lay in between. The CDR3 covers 15 residues. In germline, CDR1 is SGHTA, CDR2 FQGNSA. The CDR3 spells CASSLNGPPGGEQYF. The CDR3 region has the DNA TGTGCCAGCAGCTTAAATGGGCCCCCCGGGGGCGAGCAGTACTTC. Based on the CDR3 plus reference TRBV7-2 and TRBJ2-7, the full variable domain is GAGVSQSPSNKVTEKGKDVELRCDPISGHTALYWYRQSLGQGLEFLIYFQGNSAPDKSGLPSDRFSAERTGGSVSTLTIQRTQQEDSAVYLCASSLNGPPGGEQYFGPGTRLTVT.

The chain is built from TRBV6-1 and TRBJ2-7; tentatively, D is TRBD1 (6 bases). The V gene lost 7 bases and the J gene lost 3 bases, with 19 bases spanning the gap. The CDR3 has 15 residues. In germline, CDR1 is MNHNS, CDR2 SASEGT. The DNA for the CDR3 is TGTGCCAGCACTTCGCCCTGGGACACCCACTACGAGCAGTACTTC. This codes for CASTSPWDTHYEQYF.

Concerning this clone: Germline and junction disagree at one end, which may indicate a read error. The rearrangement links TRBV14 to TRBJ1-1; D gene uncertain. This CDR3 spans 13 amino acids. The germline CDR1 and CDR2 sequences are SGHDN and FVKESK. CDR3: CASRQGRYTEAFF. The CDR3 bases are TGTGCCAGCAGGCAAGGGAGGTACACTGAAGCTTTCTTT.

V is TRBV5-6 and J is TRBJ2-5; D ambiguous. The length of the CDR3 is 14 residues. Trimming shortened V by 0 bases and J by 1 base, and 7 bases separated the two germline ends. Germline V gives CDR1 SGHDT, CDR2 YYEEEE. The CDR3 protein is CASSLVTPQETQYF. The DNA of the CDR3 is TGTGCCAGCAGCTTGGTGACTCCCCAAGAGACCCAGTACTTC.

The chain carries TRBV5-1 and TRBJ2-5; perhaps TRBD2 as D (7 bases). Germline CDR1 is SGHRS and CDR2 is YFSETQ. This CDR3 is built from 15 residues. The V end lost 1 base, the J end lost 4 bases, and 14 bases lay between the germline ends. The CDR3 sequence: CASSLSKGEGETQYF. The DNA for the CDR3 is TGCGCCAGCAGCTTGTCGAAGGGGGAGGGAGAGACCCAGTACTTC. The variable domain in full, with the rest retrieved from reference TRBV5-1 and TRBJ2-5, is KAGVTQTPRYLIKTRGQQVTLSCSPISGHRSVSWYQQTPGQGLQFLFEYFSETQRNKGNFPGRFSGRQFSNSRSEMNVSTLELGDSALYLCASSLSKGEGETQYFGPGTRLLVL.

CDR3 sequence (DNA): TGTGCCAGCAGTCGGCCCGGGGGAGCTAACTATGGCTACACCTTC. Translated: CASSRPGGANYGYTF. The chain is built from TRBV25-1 and TRBJ1-2; the D gene is possibly TRBD1 (5 bases). The CDR3 is made up of 15 amino acids. V was shortened by 5 bases and J by 0 bases, with 13 bases between the two germline ends. Germline CDR1 and CDR2: MGHDK and SYGVNS.

J is TRBJ2-7 and V is TRBV28, with D perhaps matching TRBD2 (6 bases). The length of the CDR3 is 14 residues. The germline V and J ends were trimmed by 5 bases and 2 bases, with 13 bases remaining between them. From germline, CDR1 is MDHEN and CDR2 SYDVKM. CDR3 in amino acids: CASSPSGSPYEQYF. CDR3 DNA sequence: TGTGCCAGCAGTCCCAGCGGGTCCCCCTACGAGCAGTACTTC. Filled out from reference TRBV28 and TRBJ2-7, the complete variable domain reads DVKVTQSSRYLVKRTGEKVFLECVQDMDHENMFWYRQDPGLGLRLIYFSYDVKMKEKGDIPEGYSVSREKKERFSLILESASTNQTSMYLCASSPSGSPYEQYFGPGTRLTVT.

The rearrangement uses TRBV9 and TRBJ1-1; TRBD1 is a possible D gene (6 bases). V lost 0 bases to trimming and J lost 8 bases, with 11 bases between them. Germline values: CDR1 SGDLS, CDR2 YYNGEE. This CDR3 contains 13 residues. The CDR3 DNA sequence: TGTGCCAGCAGCGTAGGGGGGGGCTTAGAAGCTTTCTTT. Protein sequence: CASSVGGGLEAFF.

The chain employs TRBV5-1 and TRBJ2-4; maybe TRBD2 (7 bases). V was shortened by 0 bases and J by 6 bases, with 16 bases between the two germline ends. The CDR3 is 16 residues long. CDR1 and CDR2 (germline): SGHRS, YFSETQ. CDR3 protein: CASSLAIGGAGNIQYF. DNA of the CDR3: TGCGCCAGCAGCTTGGCAATTGGGGGGGCGGGAAACATTCAGTACTTC.

The J gene is TRBJ2-2, the V gene TRBV5-1, with TRBD2 matching over 9 bases. CDR3 length equals 16 residues. The ends lost 0 bases at V and 3 bases at J; junction bases unmatched: 3. The germline V gene has CDR1 SGHRS and CDR2 YFSETQ. The CDR3 spells CASSLGLAGYTGELFF. Written as DNA, the CDR3 is TGCGCCAGCAGCTTGGGGCTAGCGGGGTACACCGGGGAGCTGTTTTTT.

The chain links TRBV7-6 to TRBJ1-6; TRBD1 matches at 8 bases. J lost 7 bases, V lost 3 bases, and 2 bases had no gene match. Germline values: CDR1 SGHVS, CDR2 FNYEAQ. The CDR3 is 14 residues long. CDR3 nucleotide sequence: TGTGCCAGCAGCTTCCAGGGGGCCAATTCACCCCTCCACTTT. Translation: CASSFQGANSPLHF.

The CDR3 DNA reads as TGTGCCAGCAGCGGTATTTACGAGCAGTACTTC. Amino acids: CASSGIYEQYF. The chain is built from TRBV6-5 and TRBJ2-7; D ambiguous. CDR1 MNHEY and CDR2 SVGAGI come from the germline V gene. Between the trimmed V and J ends, which lost 6 bases and 4 bases, there was a span of 7 bases. The CDR3 is made up of 11 amino acids.

The chain is built from TRBV4-3 and TRBJ1-4; 7 bases line up with TRBD1. The V segment lost 1 base and the J segment 13 bases; nucleotides outside the gene matches: 6. Germline V gene sequence: CDR1 LGHNA, CDR2 YSLEER. The CDR3 has 13 residues. The CDR3 sequence is CASSQVPPGGLFF. The CDR3 nucleotides read TGCGCCAGCAGCCAAGTTCCCCCAGGGGGACTGTTTTTT.

The chain links TRBV4-2 to TRBJ1-4; 9 nucleotides agree with TRBD1. V was clipped by 4 bases and J by 4 bases; unmatched bases: 10. Germline V CDR1 and CDR2: LGHNA, YNFKEQ. The CDR3 is made up of 17 amino acids. CDR3 nucleotides: TGTGCCAGCAGCCCTGATACAGGGGGCGCTAGTAATGAAAAACTGTTTTTT. Protein product: CASSPDTGGASNEKLFF.